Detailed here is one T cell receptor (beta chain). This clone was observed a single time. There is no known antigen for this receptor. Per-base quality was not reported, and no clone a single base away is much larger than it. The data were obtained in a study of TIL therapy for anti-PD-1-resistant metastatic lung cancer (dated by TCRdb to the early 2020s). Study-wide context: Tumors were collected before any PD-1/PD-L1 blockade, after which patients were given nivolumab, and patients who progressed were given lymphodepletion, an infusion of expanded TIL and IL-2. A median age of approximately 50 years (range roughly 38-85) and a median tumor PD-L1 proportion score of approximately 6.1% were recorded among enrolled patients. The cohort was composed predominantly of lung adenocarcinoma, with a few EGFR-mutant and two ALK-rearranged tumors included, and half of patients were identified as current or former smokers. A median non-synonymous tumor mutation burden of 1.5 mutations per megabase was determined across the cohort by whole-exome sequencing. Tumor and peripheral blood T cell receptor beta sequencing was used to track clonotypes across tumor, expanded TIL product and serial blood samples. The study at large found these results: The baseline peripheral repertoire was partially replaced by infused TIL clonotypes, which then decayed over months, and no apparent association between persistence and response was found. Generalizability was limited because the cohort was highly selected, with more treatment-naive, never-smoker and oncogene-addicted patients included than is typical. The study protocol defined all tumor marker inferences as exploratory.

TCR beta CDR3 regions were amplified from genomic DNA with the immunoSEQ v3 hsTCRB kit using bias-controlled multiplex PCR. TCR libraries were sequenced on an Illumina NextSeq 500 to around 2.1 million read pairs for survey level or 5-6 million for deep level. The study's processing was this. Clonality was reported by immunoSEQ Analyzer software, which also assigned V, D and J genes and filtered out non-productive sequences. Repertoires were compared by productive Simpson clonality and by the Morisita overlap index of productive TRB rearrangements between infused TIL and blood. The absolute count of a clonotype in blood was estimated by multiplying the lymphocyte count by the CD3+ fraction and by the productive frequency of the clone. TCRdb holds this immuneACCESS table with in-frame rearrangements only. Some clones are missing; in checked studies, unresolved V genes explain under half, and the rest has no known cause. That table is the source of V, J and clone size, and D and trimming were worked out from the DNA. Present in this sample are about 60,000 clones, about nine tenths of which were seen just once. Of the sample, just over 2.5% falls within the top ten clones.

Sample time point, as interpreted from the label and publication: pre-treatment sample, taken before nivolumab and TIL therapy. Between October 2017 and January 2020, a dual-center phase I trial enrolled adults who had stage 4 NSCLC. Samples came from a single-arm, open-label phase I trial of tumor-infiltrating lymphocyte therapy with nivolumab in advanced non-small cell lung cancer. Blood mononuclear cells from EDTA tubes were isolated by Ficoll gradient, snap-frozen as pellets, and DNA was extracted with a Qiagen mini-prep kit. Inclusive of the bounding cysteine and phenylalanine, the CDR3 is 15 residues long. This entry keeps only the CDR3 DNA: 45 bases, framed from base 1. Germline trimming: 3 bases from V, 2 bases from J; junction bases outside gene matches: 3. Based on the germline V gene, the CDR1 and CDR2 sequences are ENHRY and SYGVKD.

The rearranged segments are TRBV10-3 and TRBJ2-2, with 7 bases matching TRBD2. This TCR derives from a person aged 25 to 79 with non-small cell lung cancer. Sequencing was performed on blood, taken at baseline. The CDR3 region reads CAISDREGNTGELFF. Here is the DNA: TGTGCCATCAGTGACAGGGAGGGCAACACCGGGGAGCTGTTTTTT.